This T cell receptor beta chain originates from a study of blood T cell repertoires in COVID-19. TCRdb keeps only in-frame clones here, not all; method: immunoSEQ multiplex PCR. In the table there are about 260,000 clones, roughly nine tenths of which are singletons. The CDR3 has 15 residues. After removal of 4 bases from V and 4 bases from J, the junction contained 8 bases not matched to a gene. Germline loops: CDR1 SEHNR, CDR2 FQNEAQ (reference sequence). This sequence joins TRBV7-9 and TRBJ2-3, with TRBD1 matching 7 bases. The sample comprised peripheral blood. This receptor was taken from a man aged 60 to 75 who had recovered from COVID-19. The CDR3 here is CASSSSRGMADTQYF. Written as DNA, the CDR3 is TGTGCCAGCAGCTCCTCCAGGGGGATGGCAGATACGCAGTATTTT.